Listed below are T cell receptor beta chains from one sample, sequenced in a study of shared clonotypes between healthy human individuals. The table came from immunoSEQ multiplex PCR; TCRdb's copy has only in-frame clones and leaves some out. The sample consists of approximately 1.9 million clones, about 94% of them appearing once. Sequencing was carried out using naive CD8+ T cells from PBMCs. These receptors were obtained from a man aged 18 to 30 in good health. Some clones in this sample may be carry-over from other donors' samples. CDR3s leave out the opening cysteine and the closing phenylalanine or tryptophan.

>TRBV10-1
ASSDDRVPQF
>TRBV25-1
ASSDGGANVLT
>TRBV6-5
ASSAYRGYTEAF
>TRBV28
ASRMGQTRVDEQF
>TRBV9
ASSVSRGLPYEQY
>TRBV6-4
ASSDSGGGSTDTQY
>TRBV4-3
ASSQDRTGGHGYT
>TRBV4-2
ASSPGQNSGNTIY
>TRBV5-1
ASSLVGQINEQF
>TRBV9
ASSAGTGGEQY
>TRBV7-3
ASSLRDSHYNEQF
>TRBV7-9
ASIQRSEHEQF
>TRBV6-5
ASSYTSEGPYEQY
>TRBV7-3
ASSLTGQSGYT
>TRBV19
ASSVTGNTEAF
>TRBV27
ASSGAGGGDEQY
>TRBV13
ASSSTPGQGRSMGEQY
>TRBV5-6
ATLQGGNIQY
>TRBV7-8
ASSPLKGSGNTIY
>TRBV11-2
ASSLGLAGLNEQF
>TRBV7-9
ASSPQGPAKNIQY
>TRBV7-9
ASSSSGFTSGIQY
>TRBV6-1
ASSITRTANTEAF
>TRBV27
ASNWGIGPTLEQY
>TRBV5-5
ASSLVGTGYYEAF
>TRBV5-3
ARSYYRDRAQRENVNEQF
>TRBV7-9
ASSLYSVPQPQH
>TRBV5-4
ASSLGSGELF
>TRBV30
AWIPPPGELF
>TRBV7-9
ASSSGTEPPDWANVLT
>TRBV18
ASSLDRVSYNEQF
>TRBV5-8
ASGGLREAHLQETQY
>TRBV2
ASSDPTGYYYEQY
>TRBV7-7
ASSLGGQVNTGELF
>TRBV13
ASSLGGQGDQPQH
>TRBV7-9
ASSLGTVDTDTQY
>TRBV7-3
ASTQGVGPSDNEQF
>TRBV10-3
AISDYRVSTSTEAF
>TRBV27
ASSGLAGGMYEQY
>TRBV11-2
ASRPKPPGTPENEQF
>TRBV7-6
ASSLASRANTGELF
>TRBV19
ASSIGRAMNTEAF
>TRBV25-1
ASSESRTDYGYT
>TRBV5-5
ASSSGPGGYEQY
>TRBV27
ASSLQASGFEQY
>TRBV27
ASTKVGTLSEQY
>TRBV18
ASSRESRGRTQETQY
>TRBV7-9
ASSNRLRETQY
>TRBV6-6
ASSYQGGRRYEQY
>TRBV9
ASSASGKPYEQY